This T cell receptor beta chain originates from a study of blood T cell repertoires in COVID-19. Across the whole study: Material from acute and convalescent COVID-19 was sourced from the United States, Italy and Spain. The cDNA or gDNA used as material had been derived from T cells, B-cell-depleted T cells, or PBMCs.

Methods used by the authors: Quantification of nucleated cells was approximated via reference gene primer amplification. Sequencing was performed with immunoSEQ multiplex PCR; in TCRdb, only in-frame clones are kept and a portion is missing. From that table come the V and J calls and clone size; the DNA was used to work out D and trimming. The sample holds more than 300,000 clones, under 90% seen once. The J segment lost 6 bases and the V segment lost 8 bases, leaving 6 bases of the junction unmatched. Germline V gene sequence: CDR1 MNHNY, CDR2 SVGAGI (reference sequence). The length of the CDR3 is 13 residues.

The sequence was collected from a woman between 25 and 40 years old with COVID-19, enrolled during active disease. The sequenced sample was peripheral blood. The chain has TRBV6-6 and TRBJ2-7; 11 nucleotides agree with TRBD2. CDR3 sequence (DNA): TGTGCCAGCGCGACTAGCGGGGCTCTCGAGCAGTACTTC. Protein: CASATSGALEQYF.